These 14 T cell receptor beta chains originate from one sample sequenced in a study of neurological immune-mediated disorders (dated by TCRdb to the late 2010s). The library relied on 5' RACE. Instrument used: Illumina HiSeq 2500. TCRdb passed the public sequencing reads through fastp at Q25 and MiXCR, retaining productive beta sequences. Every distinct CDR3 protein forms one entry, paired with its most common genes and DNA. The sample profile shows some 46,000 distinct CDR3 sequences; roughly 4% of them were found once. The ten largest clones capture 5.7% of the sample. Sequences were obtained from PBMCs. Source of these receptors: a woman in her fifties or sixties with multiple sclerosis.

This clonotype showed up just a few times. The genes are TRBV7-8 and TRBJ1-2; perhaps TRBD1 as D (5 bases). Trimming took off 5 bases at V and 4 bases at J, with 17 bases between the two ends. Germline V CDR1 and CDR2: SGHVS, FQNEAQ. The CDR3 contains 15 residues. In DNA form, the CDR3 reads TGTGCCAGCAGCCAGACCCGACAGTTTTCCTATGGCTACACCTTC. It specifies CASSQTRQFSYGYTF.

This clonotype was found many times. This chain joins TRBV28 and TRBJ1-4; D remains unclear. The CDR3 length is 16 residues. Trimming took 7 bases from V and 0 from J, leaving 15 bases between them. Looked up from germline, CDR1 is MDHEN and CDR2 is SYDVKM. In DNA, the CDR3 is TGTGCCAGCACTGAACTACGGGGTGCAACTAATGAAAAACTGTTTTTT. This encodes CASTELRGATNEKLFF.

This clonotype occurred a few times. The rearrangement links TRBV6-6 to TRBJ1-2; D gene uncertain. Trimming pared 5 bases from V and 7 bases from J, leaving 14 bases between. CDR1 is MNHNY, CDR2 SVGAGI, per germline (reference sequence). This CDR3 has 13 amino acids. The CDR3 protein is CASSTTGDFGYTF. The CDR3 DNA reads as TGTGCCAGCAGTACCACTGGGGATTTTGGCTACACCTTC.

This clonotype showed up many times. The chain uses TRBV28 and TRBJ2-5; tentatively, D is TRBD2 (5 bases). Germline CDR1 MDHEN, CDR2 SYDVKM. There are 12 residues in the CDR3. V lost 8 bases, J lost 5 bases, and 12 bases lay in between. The CDR3 coding sequence is TGTGCCAGCGTGGGAGTGAGGGAGACCCAGTACTTC. Residues: CASVGVRETQYF.

The sample holds many counts of this clonotype. Written as DNA, the CDR3 is TGCAGTGCTAGAGCCCACAAGGAGACCCAGTACTTC. This sequence encodes CSARAHKETQYF. The chain has TRBV20-1 and TRBJ2-5; D is undetermined. Germline V gene data show CDR1 as DFQATT and CDR2 as SNEGSKA (reference sequence). This CDR3 is built from 12 residues. Trimming removed 1 base from V and 5 bases from J, with 8 bases in between.

The sample holds many counts of this clonotype. V and J are TRBV7-2 and TRBJ2-1; a weak D match, TRBD1 (5 bases). This CDR3 spans 13 amino acids. V dropped 5 bases and J dropped 10 bases, with 15 bases sitting between them. Germline V gene data show CDR1 as SGHTA and CDR2 as FQGNSA. The CDR3 coding sequence is TGTGCCAGCAGCCCTCTCAGGGTAGAGGAGCAGTTCTTC. Residues: CASSPLRVEEQFF.

This clonotype showed up many times. This rearrangement joins TRBV6-2 or TRBV6-3 to TRBJ2-3, with TRBD2 matching over 8 bases. Germline CDR1 MNHEY, CDR2 SVGEGT. This CDR3 comprises 16 residues. Germline trimming cut 0 bases from V and 4 bases from J; bases unmatched to any gene: 6. The CDR3 nucleotides are TGTGCCAGCAGTTACTCTGGAACTAGCGGCCCAGATACGCAGTATTTT. As protein: CASSYSGTSGPDTQYF.

This clonotype has ten or more counts. The chain uses TRBV30 and TRBJ2-7; 8 nucleotides line up with TRBD1. The CDR3 has 14 residues. J lost 6 bases, V lost 4 bases, and 11 bases had no gene match. Germline CDR1 GTSNPN, CDR2 SVGIG (reference sequence). This chain's CDR3 is CAWKTGQARSEQYF. In nucleotides, the CDR3 is TGTGCCTGGAAGACGGGACAGGCGCGTTCCGAGCAGTACTTC. Combining the CDR3 with reference TRBV30 and TRBJ2-7 gives the whole variable domain SQTIHQWPATLVQPVGSPLSLECTVEGTSNPNLYWYRQAAGRGLQLLFYSVGIGQISSEVPQNLSASRPQDRQFILSSKKLLLSDSGFYLCAWKTGQARSEQYFGPGTRLTVT.

Many counts were recorded for this clonotype. This chain connects TRBV7-2 to TRBJ2-5, with a tentative D call TRBD1 (5 bases). The CDR3 is 13 amino acids. V was pared by 1 base and J by 2 bases, with 5 bases between. Germline assignment: CDR1 SGHTA and CDR2 FQGNSA. CDR3 sequence (DNA): TGTGCCAGCAGCTTAGACAGGCAAGAGACCCAGTACTTC. It codes for CASSLDRQETQYF. Variable domain in full (rest from reference TRBV7-2 and TRBJ2-5): GAGVSQSPSNKVTEKGKDVELRCDPISGHTALYWYRQSLGQGLEFLIYFQGNSAPDKSGLPSDRFSAERTGGSVSTLTIQRTQQEDSAVYLCASSLDRQETQYFGPGTRLLVL.

This clonotype was counted only a few times. The V and J genes are TRBV12-3 or TRBV12-4 and TRBJ2-2, with D perhaps matching TRBD1 or TRBD2 (6 bases each). Trimming pared 7 bases from V and 3 bases from J, leaving 12 bases between. This CDR3 region has 14 residues. The CDR3 protein is CASTPGADTGELFF. The CDR3 nucleotides read TGTGCCAGCACCCCGGGGGCGGACACCGGGGAGCTGTTTTTT.

At least ten counts were recorded for this clonotype. The V and J genes are TRBV29-1 and TRBJ1-2; D gene uncertain. The germline V and J ends were trimmed by 6 bases and 6 bases, with 17 bases remaining between them. In germline, CDR1 is SQVTM, CDR2 ANQGSEA. The CDR3 is made up of 13 amino acids. CDR3 nucleotides: TGCAGCGTCGGACCACCGTCGGCTCATGGCTACACCTTC. Its translation is CSVGPPSAHGYTF.

The V and J genes are TRBV20-1 and TRBJ2-3; D may be TRBD1 or TRBD2 (6 bases each). V was trimmed by 1 base and J by 4 bases, leaving 18 bases between them. From germline, CDR1 is DFQATT and CDR2 SNEGSKA (reference sequence). This CDR3 spans 16 amino acids. The CDR3 here is CSARVGGQLSADTQYF. The DNA for the CDR3 is TGCAGTGCTAGAGTTGGGGGGCAACTTAGCGCAGATACGCAGTATTTT.

This clonotype was counted many times. The genes are TRBV3-1 and TRBJ1-4; D not resolved. This CDR3 has 14 amino acids. The germline V gene encodes CDR1 LGHDT and CDR2 YNNKEL (reference sequence). Trimming removed 6 bases at V and 6 bases at J, with 14 bases between. The DNA of the CDR3 is TGTGCCAGCAGTCCCGGGATAGTGGATGAAAAACTGTTTTTT. The encoded protein is CASSPGIVDEKLFF.

This clonotype appeared many times. The chain uses TRBV6-5 and TRBJ1-5; D is uncertain. The germline gives CDR1 MNHEY, CDR2 SVGAGI. The CDR3 length is 13 residues. V was pared by 6 bases and J by 0 bases, with 6 bases between. The CDR3 sequence: CASSLTSNQPQHF. The DNA of the CDR3 is TGTGCCAGCAGCCTAACTAGCAATCAGCCCCAGCATTTT.